Shown below are 8 T cell receptor beta chains from a single sample sequenced in a study of T cells in Graves' hyperthyroidism and ophthalmopathy. The source material, RNA transcripts, was used to amplify TCR beta CDR3 regions. HTBI primers were the set used in a first-round RT-PCR of the TCR CDR3. TCRdb reprocessed the multiplex PCR reads via MiXCR and lists one record per CDR3 protein. This repertoire shows 450,000 to 700,000 distinct CDR3 sequences, roughly 50% found once; its top ten account for under 20%. Sequenced: peripheral blood or thyroid tissue (not recorded which). Receptor source: an adult woman with Graves' disease, either hyperthyroidism or ophthalmopathy (not recorded which).

This clonotype was observed many times. The V and J genes are TRBV12-3 or TRBV12-4 and TRBJ2-7; a possible D gene is TRBD1 (6 bases). The length of the CDR3 is 13 residues. V was trimmed by 6 bases and J by 2 bases, leaving 11 bases between them. CDR3 coding DNA: TGTGCCAGCAGACCACAGGGAACCTACGAGCAGTACTTC. It encodes CASRPQGTYEQYF.

The V and J genes are TRBV5-1 and TRBJ1-6, with TRBD1 identical over 9 bases. The germline gives CDR1 SGHRS, CDR2 YFSETQ. V dropped 0 bases and J dropped 7; count of bases not matched to a gene: 11. The CDR3 runs to 18 residues. This chain's CDR3 is CASSLADTTGGSNSPLHF. As DNA, the CDR3 is TGCGCCAGCAGCTTGGCGGATACTACAGGGGGCTCAAATTCACCCCTCCACTTT.

V and J are TRBV11-1 and TRBJ1-1; no clear D gene. This CDR3 region has 14 residues. Trimming shortened V by 4 bases and J by 1 base, and 10 bases separated the two germline ends. Germline values: CDR1 SGHAT, CDR2 FQDESV (reference sequence). Here the CDR3 reads CASSSGVTNTEAFF. CDR3 DNA: TGTGCCAGCAGCTCCGGAGTAACGAACACTGAAGCTTTCTTT.

The rearrangement uses TRBV24-1 and TRBJ2-2; 14 bases fit TRBD2. Germline lookup yields CDR1 KGHDR and CDR2 SFDVKD. After removal of 11 bases from V and 4 bases from J, the junction contained 2 bases not matched to a gene. The CDR3 is 14 residues long. The chain's CDR3 is CAKGLAGATGELFF. The CDR3 coding sequence is TGTGCCAAGGGACTAGCGGGAGCCACCGGGGAGCTGTTTTTT.

J is TRBJ1-5 and V is TRBV7-6, with 7 bases that match TRBD1. CDR3 length equals 16 residues. Germline assignment: CDR1 SGHVS and CDR2 FNYEAQ. Germline trimming cut 4 bases from V and 2 bases from J; bases unmatched to any gene: 8. CDR3 DNA sequence: TGTGCCAGCAGCTCGATCATTACAGGGGGCAATCAGCCCCAGCATTTT. This codes for CASSSIITGGNQPQHF.

This clonotype was counted many times. This sequence joins TRBV28 and TRBJ2-5; 8 bases match TRBD1. The CDR3 loop spans 15 amino acids. With 4 bases clipped from V and 5 bases from J, the junction kept 9 bases outside the gene matches. The V gene's germline CDR1 is MDHEN and CDR2 SYDVKM. For the CDR3, the DNA is TGTGCCAGCAGTTCCGGGCAGACAGGGGAGGAGACCCAGTACTTC. It yields the protein CASSSGQTGEETQYF.

This sequence joins TRBV20-1 and TRBJ1-6, with TRBD1 matching over 8 bases. Germline lookup yields CDR1 DFQATT and CDR2 SNEGSKA (reference sequence). This CDR3 has 13 residues. Trimming at V came to 5 bases and at J to 14 bases, leaving 11 bases not matched to a gene. CDR3 sequence (DNA): TGCAGTGCTGTGGACAGGGCTGCAAGTTCCCTCCACTTT. This sequence encodes CSAVDRAASSLHF.

This clonotype was recorded many times. The V call is TRBV12-3 or TRBV12-4, the J call TRBJ2-7; no clear D gene. There are 13 residues in the CDR3. Trimming shortened V by 2 bases and J by 5 bases, and 10 bases separated the two germline ends. The CDR3 DNA reads TGTGCCAGCAGTTTACCTGTTCCCAACGAGCAGTACTTC. It is translated as CASSLPVPNEQYF.